The rows below give T cell receptor beta chains drawn from one sample of a study of blood T cell repertoires in COVID-19. The protocol was immunoSEQ multiplex PCR, while the TCRdb copy is restricted to in-frame clones and leaves out a portion. The sample carries about 390,000 clones, more than 75% recorded once. Material for sequencing was PBMCs or T cells enriched from blood (not recorded which). The receptor source for this set is a woman aged 45-65 years who had recovered from COVID-19. CDR3s include the opening cysteine and the closing phenylalanine or tryptophan. Each record gives: D gene, CDR3 length, V gene, J gene, clone size, CDR3 protein. A D gene is named only where the DNA matches it firmly. Not all rows give a size; the values are once, few, many and, for expanded clones, a class.

d_gene: NA
len: 15
v_gene: TRBV6-5
j_gene: TRBJ1-2
abundance: NA
CDR3aa: CASWGGADGNYGYTF

d_gene: TRBD1
len: 16
v_gene: TRBV4-1
j_gene: TRBJ1-6
abundance: NA
CDR3aa: CASSQLGTGGQSPLHF

d_gene: TRBD1
len: 13
v_gene: TRBV7-9
j_gene: TRBJ2-7
abundance: NA
CDR3aa: CASSPGQTYEQYF

d_gene: NA
len: 14
v_gene: TRBV4-3
j_gene: TRBJ1-1
abundance: NA
CDR3aa: CASSQGFRGIEAFF

d_gene: TRBD2
len: 19
v_gene: TRBV6-2/TRBV6-3
j_gene: TRBJ2-1
abundance: NA
CDR3aa: CASSLGSLGRGGGLNEQFF

d_gene: TRBD1
len: 12
v_gene: TRBV3-1/TRBV3-2
j_gene: TRBJ1-2
abundance: few
CDR3aa: CASSARDSSYTF

d_gene: TRBD2
len: 16
v_gene: TRBV5-5
j_gene: TRBJ2-1
abundance: NA
CDR3aa: CASSARLAGEYNEQFF

d_gene: NA
len: 16
v_gene: TRBV24-1
j_gene: TRBJ2-2
abundance: NA
CDR3aa: CATSEPRGTNTGELFF

d_gene: NA
len: 13
v_gene: TRBV18
j_gene: TRBJ1-1
abundance: NA
CDR3aa: CASSLYRDTEAFF

d_gene: NA
len: 15
v_gene: TRBV7-9
j_gene: TRBJ1-1
abundance: NA
CDR3aa: CASSLSAGMNTEAFF

d_gene: TRBD1
len: 13
v_gene: TRBV6-2/TRBV6-3
j_gene: TRBJ1-5
abundance: NA
CDR3aa: CASSKISDRERHF

d_gene: NA
len: 15
v_gene: TRBV5-1
j_gene: TRBJ1-2
abundance: once
CDR3aa: CASSRGEGPNYGYTF

d_gene: NA
len: 15
v_gene: TRBV19
j_gene: TRBJ2-1
abundance: NA
CDR3aa: CASSMRRASYNEQFF

d_gene: NA
len: 15
v_gene: TRBV5-1
j_gene: TRBJ1-2
abundance: NA
CDR3aa: CASSRPGDGRSDYTF

d_gene: TRBD1
len: 14
v_gene: TRBV7-9
j_gene: TRBJ1-2
abundance: NA
CDR3aa: CASSLTGGVFNYTF

d_gene: NA
len: 15
v_gene: TRBV27
j_gene: TRBJ1-1
abundance: NA
CDR3aa: CASSLLTGERTEAFF

d_gene: TRBD2
len: 19
v_gene: TRBV4-2
j_gene: TRBJ2-1
abundance: NA
CDR3aa: CASSQGDPVGGRGRNEQFF

d_gene: NA
len: 12
v_gene: TRBV5-1
j_gene: TRBJ2-5
abundance: NA
CDR3aa: CASSSSQETQYF

d_gene: NA
len: 15
v_gene: TRBV6-6
j_gene: TRBJ2-2
abundance: NA
CDR3aa: CASSYVVIHTGELFF

d_gene: TRBD1
len: 20
v_gene: TRBV6-2/TRBV6-3
j_gene: TRBJ1-2
abundance: NA
CDR3aa: CASSYRTPSGTGGYDYGYTF

d_gene: NA
len: 14
v_gene: TRBV28
j_gene: TRBJ1-1
abundance: NA
CDR3aa: CASSGIGGNTEAFF

d_gene: TRBD2
len: 14
v_gene: TRBV4-1
j_gene: TRBJ2-7
abundance: NA
CDR3aa: CASSSATSAYEQYF

d_gene: NA
len: 15
v_gene: TRBV19
j_gene: TRBJ1-4
abundance: once
CDR3aa: CASSSPTATNEKLFF

d_gene: NA
len: 16
v_gene: TRBV30
j_gene: TRBJ1-1
abundance: NA
CDR3aa: CAWSVRGIPTNTEAFF

d_gene: NA
len: 13
v_gene: TRBV6-5
j_gene: TRBJ2-7
abundance: NA
CDR3aa: CASSYSSRGEQYF

d_gene: NA
len: 15
v_gene: TRBV24-1
j_gene: TRBJ2-3
abundance: NA
CDR3aa: CATSDRTGSTDTQYF

d_gene: TRBD2
len: 16
v_gene: TRBV5-1
j_gene: TRBJ2-1
abundance: few
CDR3aa: CASSLELAGLYNEQFF

d_gene: NA
len: 16
v_gene: TRBV4-1
j_gene: TRBJ1-4
abundance: once
CDR3aa: CASSHLERAIDEKLFF

d_gene: NA
len: 13
v_gene: TRBV5-8
j_gene: TRBJ1-5
abundance: few
CDR3aa: CASSRGGNQPQHF

d_gene: NA
len: 11
v_gene: TRBV20-1
j_gene: TRBJ2-1
abundance: NA
CDR3aa: CSAGRYNEQFF

d_gene: NA
len: 16
v_gene: TRBV29-1
j_gene: TRBJ1-1
abundance: NA
CDR3aa: CSVEDLPGYWNTEAFF

d_gene: TRBD1
len: 14
v_gene: TRBV28
j_gene: TRBJ1-2
abundance: NA
CDR3aa: CASLPGQGTYGYTF

d_gene: NA
len: 15
v_gene: TRBV4-1
j_gene: TRBJ2-7
abundance: NA
CDR3aa: CASSQAFQPFGEQYF

d_gene: NA
len: 14
v_gene: TRBV4-2
j_gene: TRBJ1-1
abundance: NA
CDR3aa: CASSQTATNTEAFF

d_gene: NA
len: 17
v_gene: TRBV11-2
j_gene: TRBJ2-2
abundance: NA
CDR3aa: CASSPPGGLHLTGELFF

d_gene: NA
len: 12
v_gene: TRBV2
j_gene: TRBJ2-7
abundance: NA
CDR3aa: CASGRVQHEQYF

d_gene: TRBD1
len: 14
v_gene: TRBV7-9
j_gene: TRBJ1-1
abundance: NA
CDR3aa: CASSLPRDSSEAFF

d_gene: NA
len: 15
v_gene: TRBV6-5
j_gene: TRBJ1-3
abundance: NA
CDR3aa: CASSYSYISGNTIYF

d_gene: TRBD1
len: 15
v_gene: TRBV4-1
j_gene: TRBJ1-1
abundance: NA
CDR3aa: CASSQAGTGGTEAFF

d_gene: TRBD1
len: 16
v_gene: TRBV7-2
j_gene: TRBJ1-4
abundance: NA
CDR3aa: CASSLRQGRMNEKLFF

d_gene: NA
len: 11
v_gene: TRBV3-1/TRBV3-2
j_gene: TRBJ2-4
abundance: NA
CDR3aa: CASSQAGDQYF

d_gene: NA
len: 15
v_gene: TRBV25-1
j_gene: TRBJ2-3
abundance: NA
CDR3aa: CASSESGFGTDTQYF

d_gene: TRBD1
len: 13
v_gene: TRBV12-3/TRBV12-4
j_gene: TRBJ1-1
abundance: NA
CDR3aa: CASSSYRGPPAFF

d_gene: NA
len: 17
v_gene: TRBV3-1/TRBV3-2
j_gene: TRBJ1-6
abundance: NA
CDR3aa: CASSHLSVSSYNSPLHF

d_gene: TRBD1
len: 16
v_gene: TRBV3-1/TRBV3-2
j_gene: TRBJ1-2
abundance: NA
CDR3aa: CASSQRGGQGSYGYTF

d_gene: TRBD2
len: 15
v_gene: TRBV2
j_gene: TRBJ2-2
abundance: NA
CDR3aa: CASSVESGGTGELFF

d_gene: TRBD1
len: 14
v_gene: TRBV7-9
j_gene: TRBJ2-7
abundance: NA
CDR3aa: CASSSPGQGDEQYF